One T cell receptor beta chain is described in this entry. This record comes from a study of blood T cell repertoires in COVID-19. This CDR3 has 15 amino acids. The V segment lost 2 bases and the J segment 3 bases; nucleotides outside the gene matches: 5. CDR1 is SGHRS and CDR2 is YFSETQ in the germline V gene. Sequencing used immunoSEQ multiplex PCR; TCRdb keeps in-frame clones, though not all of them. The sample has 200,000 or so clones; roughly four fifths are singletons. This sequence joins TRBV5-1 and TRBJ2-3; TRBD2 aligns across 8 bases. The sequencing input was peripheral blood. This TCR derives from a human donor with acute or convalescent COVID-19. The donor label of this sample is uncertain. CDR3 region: CASSFWTSRTDTQYF. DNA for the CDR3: TGCGCCAGCAGCTTTTGGACTAGCCGTACAGATACGCAGTATTTT.